This entry features one T cell receptor (beta chain) sequence. Its antigen is still unknown. Generated by immunoSEQ multiplex PCR, the TCRdb table keeps only in-frame clones and is missing some. This sample yields approximately 12,000 clones, of which less than 70% are seen a single time; 1.2% belongs to the top ten. CFSE-labeled sorted T cells met regulatory or mature dendritic cells for 5 days. The ends were cut back, 0 bases at V and 0 bases at J, with 12 bases in the middle. The germline V gene has CDR1 PRHDT and CDR2 FYEKMQ (reference sequence). The CDR3 is made up of 16 amino acids. The source of the sample is a study of regulatory dendritic cells for organ transplantation. Background on the study: Monocytes received vitamin D3 on days 0 and 4, IL-10 on day 4. On day 6, the dendritic cells were exposed to LPS. Study outcomes and limitations: Considerable individual heterogeneity was seen in alloreactive memory CD8+ T cells. Mature dendritic cells appeared to drive more memory CD8+ clonal expansion than regulatory ones.

Specimen: naive CD8+ T cells from blood cultured with dendritic cells. The subset was: CD45RA+ naive T cells. V usage is TRBV13 and J usage is TRBJ2-7; D is perhaps TRBD2 (5 bases). The source of this sequence is a human donor in good health. CDR3 bases: TGTGCCAGCAGCTTAGGCTTCGAGGGAGCCTCCTACGAGCAGTACTTC. Translation gives CASSLGFEGASYEQYF.